One and the same sample provided the 25 T cell receptor beta chains below, sequenced in a study of T cells after somatic rescue of genetic block. Libraries were prepared by immunoSEQ multiplex PCR; TCRdb keeps only in-frame clonotypes and omits some of them. The repertoire has approximately 65,000 clones, 85% to 95% of them found once; the top ten carry 2.9%. Sequencing used peripheral blood mononuclear cells (PBMCs). The receptors here all came from a man in his forties or fifties.

V usage is TRBV14 and J usage is TRBJ2-4, with 7 positions matching TRBD1. The germline V gene encodes CDR1 SGHDN and CDR2 FVKESK. V shed 1 base, J shed 0 bases, and the junction held 3 bases outside the gene matches. The length of the CDR3 is 16 residues. The CDR3 nucleotides read TGTGCCAGCAGCCAAGGGGACAGTCTAGCCAAAAACATTCAGTACTTC. Its translation is CASSQGDSLAKNIQYF. Together with reference TRBV14 and TRBJ2-4, the CDR3 gives the full variable domain: EAGVTQFPSHSVIEKGQTVTLRCDPISGHDNLYWYRRVMGKEIKFLLHFVKESKQDESGMPNNRFLAERTGGTYSTLKVQPAELEDSGVYFCASSQGDSLAKNIQYFGAGTRLSVL.

The chain has TRBV5-6 and TRBJ2-7; no firm D call. The CDR3 is made up of 16 amino acids. Trimming cost V 3 bases and J 3 bases, with 19 bases left between them. Germline CDR1 and CDR2: SGHDT and YYEEEE. DNA of the CDR3: TGTGCCAGCAGCTACCTATCCGGACGCAGGAACTACGAGCAGTACTTC. Its protein is CASSYLSGRRNYEQYF.

Concerning this clone: At one boundary the junction diverges from the germline segment, which might be a read error. CDR3 sequence (DNA): TGTGCCAGCACCCAAAAGGGGGTAGCGGGAGAAAGCTCCTACAATGAGCAGTTCTTC. Protein: CASTQKGVAGESSYNEQFF. The chain recombines TRBV4-2 with TRBJ2-1, with 9 bases aligning to TRBD2. Germline loops: CDR1 LGHNA, CDR2 YNFKEQ. This CDR3 comprises 19 residues.

CDR3 sequence (DNA): TGCGCCAGCAGCCCTGACGGGACGGGCTATGGCTACACCTTC. Translating gives CASSPDGTGYGYTF. The chain employs TRBV4-1 and TRBJ1-2, with D possibly being TRBD1 (5 bases). Trimming removed 4 bases at V and 4 bases at J, with 13 bases between. CDR1 is MGHRA, CDR2 YSYEKL, per germline. The CDR3 loop spans 14 amino acids.

This chain connects TRBV19 to TRBJ2-7, with D tentatively TRBD1 or TRBD2 (5 bases each). There are 13 residues in the CDR3. Germline V gene data show CDR1 as LNHDA and CDR2 as SQIVND (reference sequence). Trimming took off 4 bases at V and 5 bases at J, with 12 bases between the two ends. Here the CDR3 reads CASSRGSQNEQYF. DNA of the CDR3: TGTGCCAGTAGTAGGGGGAGCCAGAACGAGCAGTACTTC.

The chain carries TRBV18 and TRBJ1-2, with D maybe TRBD1 (6 bases). Germline CDR1 and CDR2: KGHSH and LQKENI. This CDR3 is built from 18 residues. V shed 3 bases and J shed 8 bases, with 28 bases lying between them. Written as DNA, the CDR3 is TGTGCCAGCTCACCCCGTGGAGAGCGCCCAGGGGATGCTAAGGGCTACACCTTC. It codes for CASSPRGERPGDAKGYTF.

The J gene is TRBJ2-5, the V gene TRBV5-6; the D is unclear. This CDR3 has 11 residues. Germline values: CDR1 SGHDT, CDR2 YYEEEE. V gave up 1 base and J gave up 3 bases, with 1 base separating them. The CDR3: CASSLKETQYF. CDR3 DNA: TGTGCCAGCAGCTTGAAAGAGACCCAGTACTTC.

The chain uses TRBV7-2 and TRBJ2-5; the D gene could be TRBD1 or TRBD2 (5 bases each). This CDR3 spans 14 amino acids. Germline CDR1 reads SGHTA; CDR2 reads FQGNSA. V lost 0 bases, J lost 4 bases, and 9 bases lay in between. The CDR3 loop is CASSLAGTGETQYF. In nucleotides, the CDR3 is TGTGCCAGCAGCTTAGCCGGGACGGGAGAGACCCAGTACTTC. Looking up the rest from reference TRBV7-2 and TRBJ2-5 gives the full variable domain: GAGVSQSPSNKVTEKGKDVELRCDPISGHTALYWYRQSLGQGLEFLIYFQGNSAPDKSGLPSDRFSAERTGGSVSTLTIQRTQQEDSAVYLCASSLAGTGETQYFGPGTRLLVL.

V usage is TRBV5-1 and J usage is TRBJ1-2; the D gene is possibly TRBD1 (5 bases). Trimming removed 3 bases from V and 2 bases from J, with 17 bases in between. The V gene's germline CDR1 is SGHRS and CDR2 YFSETQ. This CDR3 has 16 amino acids. CDR3 bases: TGCGCCAGCAGCTCAACCGGGGCAGAGGCCAACTATGGCTACACCTTC. Encoded protein: CASSSTGAEANYGYTF. The whole variable domain, remainder taken from reference TRBV5-1 and TRBJ1-2, is KAGVTQTPRYLIKTRGQQVTLSCSPISGHRSVSWYQQTPGQGLQFLFEYFSETQRNKGNFPGRFSGRQFSNSRSEMNVSTLELGDSALYLCASSSTGAEANYGYTFGSGTRLTVV.

The chain has TRBV6-1 and TRBJ1-1; D is uncertain. The CDR3 has 16 residues. V was clipped by 3 bases and J by 1 base, with 15 bases between them. Germline loops: CDR1 MNHNS, CDR2 SASEGT. The CDR3 bases are TGTGCCAGCAGTGATATCGGCCGGGCGGGGAACACTGAAGCTTTCTTT. This gives the protein CASSDIGRAGNTEAFF.

The chain uses TRBV11-2 and TRBJ2-2; maybe TRBD1 (5 bases). Germline V gene sequence: CDR1 SGHAT, CDR2 FQNNGV. V was shortened by 6 bases and J by 0 bases, with 11 bases between the two germline ends. The CDR3 contains 15 residues. CDR3 region: CASSLSDTNTGELFF. The CDR3 DNA is TGTGCCAGCAGTTTGTCGGACACGAACACCGGGGAGCTGTTTTTT.

V and J are TRBV7-2 and TRBJ2-6; D gene uncertain. The CDR3 extends over 15 amino acids. From germline, CDR1 is SGHTA and CDR2 FQGNSA. V was clipped by 1 base and J by 0 bases, with 4 bases between them. For the CDR3, the DNA is TGTGCCAGCAGCTTAGAGAGCTCTGGGGCCAACGTCCTGACTTTC. This codes for CASSLESSGANVLTF.

The chain is built from TRBV9 and TRBJ1-1; TRBD1 matches 7 bases. Germline V gene data show CDR1 as SGDLS and CDR2 as YYNGEE. CDR3 size: 12 residues. Trimming removed 4 bases from V and 11 bases from J; junction bases left unmatched: 8. The CDR3 nucleotides read TGTGCCAGCAGCCCAGGACAGGATGTGGCTTTCTTT. Its translation is CASSPGQDVAFF. Combining the CDR3 with reference TRBV9 and TRBJ1-1 gives the whole variable domain DSGVTQTPKHLITATGQRVTLRCSPRSGDLSVYWYQQSLDQGLQFLIQYYNGEERAKGNILERFSAQQFPDLHSELNLSSLELGDSALYFCASSPGQDVAFFGQGTRLTVV.

This rearrangement joins TRBV27 to TRBJ2-7, with TRBD1 identical over 8 bases. Looked up from germline, CDR1 is MNHEY and CDR2 is SMNVEV (reference sequence). The CDR3 runs to 15 residues. V shed 1 base and J 3 bases; nucleotides not matched to a gene: 5. This CDR3 is CASSLWDRTYYEQYF. The CDR3 DNA reads TGTGCCAGCAGTTTATGGGACAGGACTTACTACGAGCAGTACTTC.

The genes are TRBV2 and TRBJ2-7; D call uncertain. The CDR3 covers 13 residues. Germline values: CDR1 SNHLY, CDR2 FYNNEI. Trimming pared 8 bases from V and 2 bases from J, leaving 13 bases between. This CDR3 is CASRIQVTYEQYF. The CDR3 DNA reads TGTGCCAGCCGAATACAAGTAACCTACGAGCAGTACTTC. The full variable domain, completed using reference TRBV2 and TRBJ2-7, is EPEVTQTPSHQVTQMGQEVILRCVPISNHLYFYWYRQILGQKVEFLVSFYNNEISEKSEIFDDQFSVERPDGSNFTLKIRSTKLEDSAMYFCASRIQVTYEQYFGPGTRLTVT.

The chain couples TRBV18 to TRBJ2-2; a possible D gene is TRBD1 (5 bases). Between the trimmed V and J ends, which lost 4 bases and 9 bases, there was a span of 18 bases. Looked up from germline, CDR1 is KGHSH and CDR2 is LQKENI. The CDR3 sequence is 15 residues long. Here the CDR3 reads CASSLLTEIGRELFF. The CDR3 DNA follows: TGTGCCAGCTCACTTCTGACAGAAATCGGCCGGGAGCTGTTTTTT. Complete variable domain (other parts from reference TRBV18 and TRBJ2-2): NAGVMQNPRHLVRRRGQEARLRCSPMKGHSHVYWYRQLPEEGLKFMVYLQKENIIDESGMPKERFSAEFPKEGPSILRIQQVVRGDSAAYFCASSLLTEIGRELFFGEGSRLTVL.

This clone has only one observation. This chain links TRBV7-8 with TRBJ1-3; no clear D gene. The germline V and J ends were trimmed by 0 bases and 0 bases, with 6 bases remaining between them. The CDR3 is 15 residues long. Per the germline V gene, CDR1 is SGHVS and CDR2 is FQNEAQ. The CDR3 DNA sequence: TGTGCCAGCAGCTTAGCAGCGAGCTCTGGAAACACCATATATTTT. This sequence encodes CASSLAASSGNTIYF.

The V call is TRBV11-2, the J call TRBJ1-1; D ambiguous. V lost 0 bases to trimming and J lost 6 bases, with 8 bases between them. The CDR3 totals 13 residues. Germline V gene sequence: CDR1 SGHAT, CDR2 FQNNGV. The CDR3 nucleotides read TGTGCCAGCAGCTTAGATCGCACAGCTGAAGCTTTCTTT. It codes for CASSLDRTAEAFF. The entire variable domain, with the rest obtained from reference TRBV11-2 and TRBJ1-1, is as follows: EAGVAQSPRYKIIEKRQSVAFWCNPISGHATLYWYQQILGQGPKLLIQFQNNGVVDDSQLPKDRFSAERLKGVDSTLKIQPAKLEDSAVYLCASSLDRTAEAFFGQGTRLTVV.

This chain uses TRBV27 with TRBJ2-7, with 15 positions matching TRBD2. J lost 6 bases, V lost 9 bases, and 3 bases had no gene match. The germline gives CDR1 MNHEY, CDR2 SMNVEV (reference sequence). CDR3 size: 13 residues. The CDR3 loop is CASRTSGRGEQYF. Here the CDR3 DNA reads TGTGCCAGTCGGACTAGCGGGAGGGGCGAGCAGTACTTC.

The chain joins TRBV7-8 to TRBJ2-1; 11 nucleotides match TRBD2. In germline, CDR1 is SGHVS, CDR2 FQNEAQ. This CDR3 has 18 amino acids. The junction had 4 bases not matched to a gene; V was cut back by 0 bases and J by 0 bases. The CDR3 is CASSLAGLAASSYNEQFF. The CDR3 DNA is TGTGCCAGCAGCTTAGCGGGACTAGCGGCAAGCTCCTACAATGAGCAGTTCTTC.

The J gene is TRBJ2-2, the V gene TRBV29-1; D is possibly TRBD1 (6 bases). The CDR3 spans 12 residues. Trimming left V 8 bases short and J 2 bases short, with 9 bases between. CDR1 is SQVTM and CDR2 is ANQGSEA in the germline V gene. The CDR3 is CSPGVNTGELFF. Here the CDR3 DNA reads TGCAGCCCAGGGGTTAACACCGGGGAGCTGTTTTTT.

Worth noting for this clone: Germline is not matched at one junction end, which may reflect a read error. The chain joins TRBV6-6 to TRBJ1-4; 7 positions match TRBD1. The CDR3 loop spans 12 amino acids. Germline CDR1 MNHNY, CDR2 SVGAGI (reference sequence). The CDR3 DNA reads as TGTGCCAGCAGTTACTCCTGGGACAGTAAAATTTTT. Translation gives CASSYSWDSKIF.

This rearrangement joins TRBV9 to TRBJ2-5; 10 bases match TRBD2. Per the germline V gene, CDR1 is SGDLS and CDR2 is YYNGEE. The CDR3 extends over 18 amino acids. V lost 0 bases, J lost 5 bases, and 13 bases stayed unmatched. CDR3 sequence (DNA): TGTGCCAGCAGCGTAGATCCAGCGGGGGGGATCAGCGTCGAGACCCAGTACTTC. The encoded protein is CASSVDPAGGISVETQYF.

The V call is TRBV6-6, the J call TRBJ2-1; perhaps TRBD1 as D (5 bases). V lost 4 bases and J 7 bases, leaving 17 bases between the germline ends. The CDR3 totals 15 residues. Germline assignment: CDR1 MNHNY and CDR2 SVGAGI (reference sequence). The CDR3 loop reads CASSLGRSPRNEQFF. The CDR3 DNA is TGTGCCAGCAGTTTGGGGCGGTCCCCAAGGAATGAGCAGTTCTTC.

V gene TRBV18 combines with J gene TRBJ2-7, with TRBD2 matching 10 bases. The germline CDR1 and CDR2 sequences are KGHSH and LQKENI. The V gene end was trimmed by 2 bases and the J gene end by 6 bases; junction bases not matched to a gene: 7. The CDR3 has 15 residues. CDR3: CASSPIGTSVGEQYF. The CDR3 DNA reads TGTGCCAGCTCACCAATTGGGACTAGCGTCGGCGAGCAGTACTTC.